The 30 T cell receptor beta chains given below trace back to one sample, sequenced in a study of blood T cell repertoires in COVID-19. Sequencing was performed with immunoSEQ multiplex PCR; in TCRdb, only in-frame clones are kept and a portion is missing. The sample consists of some 100,000 clones, roughly nine tenths of them appearing once. Sequences were obtained from peripheral blood. The source of these receptors is a woman of 80 years or more with active COVID-19.

V usage is TRBV11-3 and J usage is TRBJ2-1, with D possibly being TRBD2 (6 bases). The CDR3 has 15 amino acids. V lost 1 base and J lost 2, with 9 bases in between. Per the germline V gene, CDR1 is SGHNT and CDR2 is YENEEA. CDR3: CASSLAGGTYNEQFF. CDR3 nucleotides: TGTGCCAGCAGCTTAGCCGGGGGAACCTACAATGAGCAGTTCTTC.

The V call is TRBV19, the J call TRBJ2-7; 10 positions match TRBD2. The ends lost 4 bases at V and 2 bases at J; junction bases unmatched: 5. The germline gives CDR1 LNHDA, CDR2 SQIVND (reference sequence). The length of the CDR3 is 15 residues. The CDR3 sequence is CASSRLAGGPYEQYF. The CDR3 nucleotides read TGTGCCAGTAGTAGGTTAGCGGGAGGACCCTACGAGCAGTACTTC.

V usage is TRBV7-8 and J usage is TRBJ1-1; D possibly corresponds to TRBD1 (5 bases). The CDR3 is 16 residues long. The germline V gene encodes CDR1 SGHVS and CDR2 FQNEAQ. The germline V and J ends were trimmed by 2 bases and 4 bases, with 17 bases remaining between them. CDR3 amino acids: CASSLSSVSGGTEAFF. As DNA, the CDR3 is TGTGCCAGCAGCTTATCTTCCGTGTCGGGGGGCACTGAAGCTTTCTTT. Drawing the rest from reference TRBV7-8 and TRBJ1-1, the complete variable domain is GAGVSQSPRYKVAKRGQDVALRCDPISGHVSLFWYQQALGQGPEFLTYFQNEAQLDKSGLPSDRFFAERPEGSVSTLKIQRTQQEDSAVYLCASSLSSVSGGTEAFFGQGTRLTVV.

The gene calls are TRBV7-8 and TRBJ2-7; the D is unclear. The CDR3 has 12 amino acids. The germline gives CDR1 SGHVS, CDR2 FQNEAQ. The V and J ends lost 4 bases and 2 bases respectively, with 6 bases between them. DNA of the CDR3: TGTGCCAGCAGCTCCGGAGCCTACGAGCAGTACTTC. It codes for CASSSGAYEQYF.

The chain combines TRBV19 with TRBJ2-3, with 7 bases aligning to TRBD2. V trimming: 4 bases; J trimming: 5 bases; junction bases outside the gene matches: 18. The germline CDR1 and CDR2 sequences are LNHDA and SQIVND (reference sequence). The CDR3 extends over 18 amino acids. The CDR3 region has the DNA TGTGCCAGTAGTACCCCCTTGACTAGCTACGGGAACAAAGATACGCAGTATTTT. Translating gives CASSTPLTSYGNKDTQYF.

The chain employs TRBV28 and TRBJ1-5, with 10 bases aligning to TRBD1. The J segment lost 9 bases and the V segment lost 5 bases, leaving 16 bases of the junction unmatched. This CDR3 region has 17 residues. Looked up from germline, CDR1 is MDHEN and CDR2 is SYDVKM. The CDR3: CASSPGQGPLFARPQHF. DNA for the CDR3: TGTGCCAGCAGTCCGGGACAGGGGCCCCTTTTCGCTCGGCCCCAGCATTTT.

The V and J genes are TRBV3-1 (or the pseudogene TRBV3-2) and TRBJ2-1; no clear D gene. V was cut by 8 bases and J by 9 bases, with 14 bases left in between. The CDR3 extends over 12 amino acids. CDR1 is LGHDT, CDR2 YNNKEL, per germline (reference sequence). CDR3 DNA: TGTGCCAGCTCAAGAAGCCCGCCTGAGCAGTTCTTC. Translating gives CASSRSPPEQFF.

Comment on this clone: Other nucleotide sequences from this sample produce the same CDR3. V is TRBV2 and J is TRBJ1-5; no clear D gene. This CDR3 has 13 amino acids. Trimming removed 8 bases at V and 1 base at J, with 9 bases between. Germline assignment: CDR1 SNHLY and CDR2 FYNNEI. CDR3 sequence: CASRDRSNQPQHF. DNA for the CDR3: TGTGCCAGCCGGGATCGGAGCAATCAGCCCCAGCATTTT. Full variable domain (rest looked up from reference TRBV2 and TRBJ1-5): EPEVTQTPSHQVTQMGQEVILRCVPISNHLYFYWYRQILGQKVEFLVSFYNNEISEKSEIFDDQFSVERPDGSNFTLKIRSTKLEDSAMYFCASRDRSNQPQHFGDGTRLSIL.

This clone has a single count. The chain joins TRBV18 to TRBJ1-2, with no clear D. Per germline, CDR1 KGHSH and CDR2 LQKENI. This CDR3 has 13 amino acids. V lost 2 bases and J lost 3, with 7 bases in between. For the CDR3, the DNA is TGTGCCAGCTCACCAGAGCCCCACTATGGCTACACCTTC. Protein: CASSPEPHYGYTF. The whole variable domain, filled in from reference TRBV18 and TRBJ1-2, reads NAGVMQNPRHLVRRRGQEARLRCSPMKGHSHVYWYRQLPEEGLKFMVYLQKENIIDESGMPKERFSAEFPKEGPSILRIQQVVRGDSAAYFCASSPEPHYGYTFGSGTRLTVV.

This clone has more than one count but fewer than ten. The V call is TRBV7-2, the J call TRBJ2-5; D is perhaps TRBD1 (5 bases). V lost 5 bases to trimming and J lost 1 base, with 14 bases between them. This CDR3 is built from 15 residues. CDR1 and CDR2 (germline): SGHTA, FQGNSA. CDR3 DNA sequence: TGTGCCAGCAGCAAACTACACAGGCTCCAAGAGACCCAGTACTTC. Protein product: CASSKLHRLQETQYF.

The chain employs TRBV6-6 and TRBJ1-1; D might be TRBD1 (5 bases). The V end was cut by 4 bases, the J end by 4 bases, with 16 bases between. The CDR3 consists of 15 residues. Germline V CDR1 and CDR2: MNHNY, SVGAGI (reference sequence). The CDR3 DNA reads TGTGCCAGCAGTTCCGGTGCGGGACGGGGCACTGAAGCTTTCTTT. Encoded protein: CASSSGAGRGTEAFF.

The genes are TRBV7-9 and TRBJ1-4; D is perhaps TRBD1 (5 bases). The CDR3 runs to 17 residues. V lost 4 bases and J lost 0, with 15 bases in between. Germline V lookup: CDR1 SEHNR, CDR2 FQNEAQ (reference sequence). This CDR3 is CASSSGEQRATNEKLFF. In nucleotides, the CDR3 is TGTGCCAGCAGCTCGGGGGAACAGAGAGCAACTAATGAAAAACTGTTTTTT.

The chain is built from TRBV29-1 and TRBJ2-1, with 8 bases identical to TRBD1. J lost 4 bases, V lost 7 bases, and 12 bases had no gene match. CDR3 length: 15 residues. Germline V gene sequence: CDR1 SQVTM, CDR2 ANQGSEA. The CDR3 sequence is CSAEVGGQVYNEQFF. CDR3 nucleotide sequence: TGCAGCGCCGAGGTGGGGGGACAGGTGTACAATGAGCAGTTCTTC.

V gene TRBV19 combines with J gene TRBJ1-5, with a weak D call TRBD1 (5 bases). CDR1 is LNHDA, CDR2 SQIVND, per germline (reference sequence). Trimming removed 4 bases from V and 7 bases from J, with 14 bases in between. This CDR3 contains 14 residues. The CDR3 nucleotides read TGTGCCAGTAGTACGTCCAGGGATTGGCAGCCCCAGCATTTT. Translation gives CASSTSRDWQPQHF.

This chain joins TRBV5-6 and TRBJ2-5; weak D call: TRBD1 (7 bases). The CDR3 runs 14 residues. Deletions cut 3 bases from V and 4 bases from J, with 13 bases between. The germline gives CDR1 SGHDT, CDR2 YYEEEE. CDR3 DNA sequence: TGTGCCAGCAGCTGGACAGGTAGCGGAGAGACCCAGTACTTC. It codes for CASSWTGSGETQYF.

This chain uses TRBV10-3 with TRBJ2-1; 7 positions agree with TRBD1. The CDR3 is 14 residues long. Germline CDR1 reads ENHRY; CDR2 reads SYGVKD. The V and J ends lost 10 bases and 4 bases, in that order; junction bases with no gene match: 10. This CDR3 is CATRDSKRYNEQFF. The CDR3 coding sequence is TGTGCCACCCGGGACAGCAAAAGATACAATGAGCAGTTCTTC.

V usage is TRBV19 and J usage is TRBJ2-2; 9 nucleotides align to TRBD2. Looked up from germline, CDR1 is LNHDA and CDR2 is SQIVND (reference sequence). This CDR3 region has 16 residues. Germline trimming cut 7 bases from V and 6 bases from J; bases unmatched to any gene: 12. The CDR3 DNA sequence: TGTGCCAGTAAGGGGGGTAGCGGGAGCTATGCCGGGGAGCTGTTTTTT. It yields the protein CASKGGSGSYAGELFF.

The rearrangement joins TRBV4-1 to TRBJ1-4; D not resolved. The germline V gene has CDR1 MGHRA and CDR2 YSYEKL. This CDR3 contains 15 residues. V gave up 0 bases and J gave up 8 bases, with 13 bases separating them. The CDR3 here is CASSQEGSLGEKLFF. The CDR3 nucleotides are TGCGCCAGCAGCCAAGAGGGCAGCCTTGGGGAAAAACTGTTTTTT.

This clone was observed a few times. The chain employs TRBV14 and TRBJ2-3, with unresolved D. This CDR3 has 15 amino acids. Trimming removed 1 base at V and 1 base at J, with 9 bases between. Germline V CDR1 and CDR2: SGHDN, FVKESK. The CDR3 region has the DNA TGTGCCAGCAGCCAAGCCCCTACAGGCACAGATACGCAGTATTTT. This gives the protein CASSQAPTGTDTQYF.

The V call is TRBV18, the J call TRBJ2-2; a possible D gene is TRBD2 (5 bases). The germline V gene encodes CDR1 KGHSH and CDR2 LQKENI. Trimming took off 0 bases at V and 6 bases at J, with 14 bases between the two ends. The CDR3 spans 16 residues. The CDR3 protein is CASSPPNVLAAGELFF. The CDR3 bases are TGTGCCAGCTCACCACCGAATGTGCTAGCAGCCGGGGAGCTGTTTTTT. The full variable domain, its missing parts supplied by reference TRBV18 and TRBJ2-2, is NAGVMQNPRHLVRRRGQEARLRCSPMKGHSHVYWYRQLPEEGLKFMVYLQKENIIDESGMPKERFSAEFPKEGPSILRIQQVVRGDSAAYFCASSPPNVLAAGELFFGEGSRLTVL.

V gene TRBV19 combines with J gene TRBJ2-3, with a weak D call TRBD2 (6 bases). The CDR3 spans 15 residues. The germline gives CDR1 LNHDA, CDR2 SQIVND (reference sequence). The V and J ends lost 7 bases and 0 bases respectively, with 14 bases between them. CDR3 in amino acids: CASKSSGTSTDTQYF. In DNA form, the CDR3 reads TGTGCCAGTAAATCGTCTGGGACTAGCACAGATACGCAGTATTTT.

J is TRBJ2-3 and V is TRBV19; D is perhaps TRBD1 (6 bases). The CDR3 has 13 residues. Germline CDR1 LNHDA, CDR2 SQIVND (reference sequence). Trimming left V 3 bases short and J 8 bases short, with 12 bases between. The CDR3 coding sequence is TGTGCCAGTAGTATCAACAGGGTGGGTACGCAGTATTTT. Translation gives CASSINRVGTQYF.

This clone was observed a handful of times. The chain carries TRBV20-1 and TRBJ2-2; the match to TRBD2 covers 8 bases. Germline loops: CDR1 DFQATT, CDR2 SNEGSKA (reference sequence). The J segment lost 7 bases and the V segment lost 3 bases, leaving 13 bases of the junction unmatched. This CDR3 is built from 16 residues. The CDR3 bases are TGCAGTGCTAGTCCTATAAGCGGGAGTTTTGGCGGGGAGCTGTTTTTT. Translating it yields CSASPISGSFGGELFF.

CDR3 coding DNA: TGTGCCACCAGTGATCCTGGCCACGAGCAGTACTTC. It specifies CATSDPGHEQYF. This chain links TRBV24-1 with TRBJ2-7; D uncertain. This CDR3 spans 12 amino acids. From germline, CDR1 is KGHDR and CDR2 SFDVKD. The V end lost 3 bases, the J end lost 5 bases, and 7 bases lay between the germline ends.

CDR3 in amino acids: CASIADRGSDTQYF. The CDR3 nucleotides read TGTGCCAGCATAGCGGACAGGGGGTCAGATACGCAGTATTTT. V and J are TRBV7-2 and TRBJ2-3; TRBD1 agrees at 10 bases. The trim removed 7 bases at V and 4 bases at J, leaving 5 bases unmatched. The germline V gene has CDR1 SGHTA and CDR2 FQGNSA. CDR3 length: 14 residues.

The chain joins TRBV3-1 (or the pseudogene TRBV3-2) to TRBJ1-2; no reliable D call. The V gene lost 0 bases and the J gene lost 4 bases, with 6 bases spanning the gap. The CDR3 spans 13 residues. Germline values: CDR1 LGHDT, CDR2 YNNKEL (reference sequence). The CDR3 coding sequence is TGTGCCAGCAGCCAAGACGTCGGCTATGGCTACACCTTC. Translating it yields CASSQDVGYGYTF.

Only a few counts were recorded for this clone. The chain is built from TRBV27 and TRBJ2-7, with 13 bases fitting TRBD2. V trimming: 8 bases; J trimming: 1 base; junction bases outside the gene matches: 8. Germline CDR1 and CDR2: MNHEY and SMNVEV (reference sequence). The CDR3 spans 16 residues. The CDR3 spells CASGRRTSGSSYEQYF. The CDR3 DNA sequence: TGTGCCAGCGGCCGTAGGACTAGCGGGAGTTCCTACGAGCAGTACTTC.

The rearrangement links TRBV6-6 to TRBJ2-1; 8 positions match TRBD1. The CDR3 consists of 14 residues. The germline V gene has CDR1 MNHNY and CDR2 SVGAGI (reference sequence). Trimming took 8 bases from V and 1 from J; bases not matched to a gene: 4. In DNA form, the CDR3 reads TGTGCCAGCGGAACAGGGGGGTCCTACAATGAGCAGTTCTTC. Translating gives CASGTGGSYNEQFF.

The V and J genes are TRBV5-1 and TRBJ1-2, with 8 bases fitting TRBD1. The germline gives CDR1 SGHRS, CDR2 YFSETQ. CDR3 length equals 14 residues. After removal of 0 bases from V and 8 bases from J, the junction contained 6 bases not matched to a gene. The chain's CDR3 is CASSLADRVWGYTF. CDR3 coding DNA: TGCGCCAGCAGCTTGGCGGACAGGGTATGGGGCTACACCTTC.

The chain couples TRBV6-5 to TRBJ1-2; D is uncertain. This CDR3 spans 13 amino acids. Germline V lookup: CDR1 MNHEY, CDR2 SVGAGI. V lost 6 bases and J 4 bases, leaving 12 bases between the germline ends. The CDR3 region has the DNA TGTGCCAGCAGCCAAGGCAGGCGCTATGGCTACACCTTC. It yields the protein CASSQGRRYGYTF.